The clone carrying this TCR beta chain has a handful of counts. What it binds is unknown. This record comes from a study of tumor-infiltrating lymphocytes in primary liver carcinoma. Study as a whole: Each of the growths was stage T1-T3 N0M0, extending roughly 4.2 to 11 cm across. Samples had roughly 3.65 to 7.5 million productive TCRbeta reads, comparable between tissue types. Study conclusions and caveats: Tumor top-250-clone fraction significantly exceeded that of blood (p = 0.039). Lower overlap was observed for tumor-adjacent and tumor-blood pairs relative to tumor region pairs.

Synthesis of TCR beta cDNA was carried out from around 540 ng total RNA with a constant-region primer. Investigators got TCR beta libraries out of three nested multiplex PCR rounds, done with slightly modified ARM-PCR. Two initial PCR rounds of ten to eleven cycles each paired TRBV1-TRBV30 forward primers with a C-beta reverse primer. In TCRdb, the multiplex PCR reads were re-called with MiXCR into one record per CDR3 protein. The profile shows about 100,000 distinct CDR3 sequences, around 68% of them singletons. Unsorted bulk tissue, 20-30 mg of it, served as the source for co-extraction of RNA and DNA. Trimming removed 1 base from V and 3 bases from J; junction bases left unmatched: 0. CDR3 length equals 13 residues. Germline V gives CDR1 DFQATT, CDR2 SNEGSKA (reference sequence).

Sequenced sample: tumor-adjacent normal liver tissue. The clonotype was recovered from a middle-aged man with primary liver carcinoma and hepatitis B virus infection. The chain links TRBV20-1 to TRBJ2-7, with TRBD1 identical over 10 bases. CDR3 residues: CSARGTGGYEQYF. The CDR3 region has the DNA TGCAGTGCTAGAGGGACAGGGGGCTACGAGCAGTACTTC.